This TCR beta chain was sequenced in a study of T cell changes during pregnancy in multiple sclerosis. The trim removed 4 bases at V and 5 bases at J, leaving 8 bases unmatched. This CDR3 comprises 15 residues. Measured with immunoSEQ multiplex PCR; TCRdb has only the in-frame clones, and not every one. The sample has about 49,000 clones; 85% to 95% are singletons. This sample comprised CD8+ T cells from peripheral blood mononuclear cells, obtained before pregnancy. The chain joins TRBV23-1 to TRBJ1-2; 9 bases match TRBD1. TRBV23-1 is known as an ORF, though its function is uncertain. The source of this sequence is a female donor with multiple sclerosis, enrolled in a pregnancy study. CDR3 sequence: CASSLFGQGKYGYTF. The DNA of the CDR3 is TGCGCCAGCAGTCTGTTTGGACAGGGGAAATATGGCTACACCTTC.